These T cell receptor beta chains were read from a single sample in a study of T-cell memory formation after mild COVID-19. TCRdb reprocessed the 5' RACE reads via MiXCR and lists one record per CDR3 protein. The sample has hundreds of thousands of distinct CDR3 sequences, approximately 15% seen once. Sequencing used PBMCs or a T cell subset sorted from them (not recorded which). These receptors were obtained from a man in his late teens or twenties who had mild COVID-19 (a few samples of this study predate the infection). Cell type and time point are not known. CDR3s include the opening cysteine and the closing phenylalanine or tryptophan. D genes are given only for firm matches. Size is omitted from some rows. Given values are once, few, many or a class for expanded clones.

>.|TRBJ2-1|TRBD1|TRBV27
CASSPTPGGAYNEQFF
TGTGCCAGCAGTCCGACCCCAGGGGGCGCGTACAATGAGCAGTTCTTC
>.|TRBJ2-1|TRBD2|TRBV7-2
CASSSSGGGYNEQFF
TGTGCCAGCAGCTCTAGCGGGGGAGGGTACAATGAGCAGTTCTTC
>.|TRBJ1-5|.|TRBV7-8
CASSLAHPGASNQPQHF
TGTGCCAGCAGCTTAGCCCATCCGGGGGCAAGCAATCAGCCCCAGCATTTT
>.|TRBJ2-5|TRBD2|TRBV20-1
CSAAGAGGRETQYF
TGCAGTGCTGCTGGAGCGGGGGGTAGGGAGACCCAGTACTTC
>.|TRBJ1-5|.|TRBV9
CASSVGVVRDQPQHF
TGTGCCAGCAGCGTAGGAGTGGTAAGAGATCAGCCCCAGCATTTT
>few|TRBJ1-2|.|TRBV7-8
CASSYTSYGYTF
TGTGCCAGCAGCTATACCAGTTATGGCTACACCTTC
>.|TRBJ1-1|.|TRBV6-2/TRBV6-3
CASSYRLRTEAFF
TGTGCCAGCAGTTACAGATTACGCACTGAAGCTTTCTTT
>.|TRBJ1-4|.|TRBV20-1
CSARDATTTNEKLFF
TGCAGTGCTAGAGATGCGACCACAACTAATGAAAAACTGTTTTTT
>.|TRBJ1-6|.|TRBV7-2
CASSRLWSSYNSPLHF
TGTGCCAGCAGTCGACTTTGGAGCTCCTATAATTCACCCCTCCACTTT
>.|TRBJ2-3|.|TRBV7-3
CASSSTGYSDTQYF
TGTGCCAGCAGCTCGACAGGTTATTCAGATACGCAGTATTTT
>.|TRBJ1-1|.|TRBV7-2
CASSLSAPVNTEAFF
TGTGCCAGCAGCTTAAGCGCCCCTGTGAACACTGAAGCTTTCTTT
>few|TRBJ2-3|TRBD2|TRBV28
CASGASPRTSGGKDTQYF
TGTGCCAGCGGCGCCTCTCCCCGGACTAGCGGGGGAAAAGATACGCAGTATTTT
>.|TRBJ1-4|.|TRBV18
CASSSALDTQGEKLFF
TGTGCCAGCTCCTCCGCTCTTGACACACAAGGTGAAAAACTGTTTTTT
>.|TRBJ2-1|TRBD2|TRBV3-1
CASSPVGGWINNEQFF
TGTGCCAGCAGCCCCGTGGGGGGGTGGATTAACAATGAGCAGTTCTTC
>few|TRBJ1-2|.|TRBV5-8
CASSLGERPNYGYTF
TGTGCCAGCAGCTTGGGGGAGAGACCAAACTATGGCTACACCTTC
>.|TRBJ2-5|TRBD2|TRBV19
CASSMGLAGDLPQYF
TGTGCCAGTAGTATGGGACTAGCGGGGGACCTGCCCCAGTACTTC
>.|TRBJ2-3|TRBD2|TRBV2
CASRRALAGSTDTQYF
TGTGCCAGCAGGAGGGCGCTAGCGGGTAGCACAGATACGCAGTATTTT
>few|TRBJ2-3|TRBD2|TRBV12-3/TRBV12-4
CASSLAGAGDTQYF
TGTGCCAGCAGTCTAGCGGGGGCGGGGGATACGCAGTATTTT
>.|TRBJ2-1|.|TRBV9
CASSVQGLSSNEQFF
TGTGCCAGCAGCGTACAGGGCCTTTCCTCCAATGAGCAGTTCTTC
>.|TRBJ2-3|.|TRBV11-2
CASSLERNTQNTQYF
TGTGCCAGCAGCTTGGAGCGGAATACACAAAATACGCAGTATTTT
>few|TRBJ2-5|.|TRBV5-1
CASSPGRQETQYF
TGCGCCAGCAGCCCGGGACGGCAAGAGACCCAGTACTTC
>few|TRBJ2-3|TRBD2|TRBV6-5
CASRETSGAGTDTQYF
TGTGCCAGCAGAGAAACTAGCGGGGCCGGCACAGATACGCAGTATTTT
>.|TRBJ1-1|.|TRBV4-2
CASSPLEAGLNTEAFF
TGTGCCAGCAGCCCCCTAGAGGCGGGGCTAAACACTGAAGCTTTCTTT
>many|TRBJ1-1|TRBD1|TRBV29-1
CSVAGQESTEAFF
TGCAGCGTCGCTGGACAGGAAAGCACTGAAGCTTTCTTT
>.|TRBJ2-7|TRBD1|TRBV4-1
CASSQVGGTGASYEQYF
TGCGCCAGCAGCCAAGTCGGCGGGACAGGGGCATCCTACGAGCAGTACTTC
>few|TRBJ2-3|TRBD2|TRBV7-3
CASSLFVRLASGAPDTQYF
TGTGCCAGCAGCTTATTCGTTAGGTTGGCTAGCGGGGCCCCAGATACGCAGTATTTT
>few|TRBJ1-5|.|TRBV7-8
CASSLARENQPQHF
TGTGCCAGCAGCTTAGCCCGGGAGAATCAGCCCCAGCATTTT
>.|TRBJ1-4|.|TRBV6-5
CASSYDSGGEKLFF
TGTGCCAGCAGTTACGACTCCGGGGGTGAAAAACTGTTTTTT
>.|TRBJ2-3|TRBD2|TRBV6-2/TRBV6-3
CASRSFLAGVGTDTQYF
TGTGCCAGCAGATCCTTCCTAGCGGGGGTCGGCACAGATACGCAGTATTTT
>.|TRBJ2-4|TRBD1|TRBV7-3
CASSLTGTGLDIQYF
TGTGCCAGCAGCTTAACCGGGACAGGGCTGGACATTCAGTACTTC
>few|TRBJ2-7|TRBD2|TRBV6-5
CASSYSHTTSSSYEQYF
TGTGCCAGCAGTTACTCCCATACGACTAGCAGTTCCTACGAGCAGTACTTC
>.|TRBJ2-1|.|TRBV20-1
CSARGINLRGQFF
TGCAGTGCTAGAGGTATAAATCTCCGGGGGCAGTTCTTC
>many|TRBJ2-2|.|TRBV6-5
CASSYYSDTGELFF
TGTGCCAGCAGTTACTACTCGGACACCGGGGAGCTGTTTTTT
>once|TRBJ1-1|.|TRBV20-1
CSTVGETEAFF
TGCAGCACCGTAGGAGAAACTGAAGCTTTCTTT
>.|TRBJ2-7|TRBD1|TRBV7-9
CASSAAGGTYEQYF
TGTGCCAGCAGCGCCGCAGGGGGAACCTACGAGCAGTACTTC
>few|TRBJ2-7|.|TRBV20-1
CSASGRSSYEQYF
TGCAGTGCCTCGGGCCGCAGCTCCTACGAGCAGTACTTC
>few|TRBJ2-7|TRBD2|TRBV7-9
CASSEGGSGEQYF
TGTGCCAGCAGTGAGGGCGGGAGTGGGGAGCAGTACTTC
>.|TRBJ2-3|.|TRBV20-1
CSARAGASTDTQYF
TGCAGTGCTAGAGCCGGGGCTAGCACAGATACGCAGTATTTT
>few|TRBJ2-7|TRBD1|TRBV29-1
CSVGRGLSYEQYF
TGCAGCGTTGGCAGGGGGTTATCCTACGAGCAGTACTTC
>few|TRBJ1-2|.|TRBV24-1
CATSALDHWGYTF
TGTGCCACCAGTGCCCTGGACCATTGGGGCTACACCTTC
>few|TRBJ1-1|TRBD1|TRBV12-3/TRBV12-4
CATLRTGGNTEAFF
TGTGCCACCCTTCGGACAGGGGGGAACACTGAAGCTTTCTTT
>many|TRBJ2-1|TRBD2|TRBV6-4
CASSDSDSGGGEQFF
TGTGCCAGCAGTGACTCGGATAGCGGGGGTGGCGAGCAGTTCTTC
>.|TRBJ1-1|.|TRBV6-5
CASSKGTEAFF
TGTGCCAGCAGCAAAGGCACTGAAGCTTTCTTT